This T cell receptor (beta chain) was recorded in a study of blood T cell repertoires in COVID-19. Study summary: Collection of acute and convalescent COVID-19 samples took place in the United States, Italy and Spain. T cells, B-cell-depleted T cells, or PBMCs provided the cDNA or gDNA that served as material.

Germline V gene lookup returns CDR1 MNHEY and CDR2 SMNVEV (reference sequence). The V end lost 2 bases, the J end lost 4 bases, and 11 bases lay between the germline ends. This CDR3 is built from 14 residues. Original analysis: Nucleated cell number was recorded as an estimate derived from reference gene primer amplification. Generated by immunoSEQ multiplex PCR, the TCRdb table keeps only in-frame clones and is missing some. That table furnishes V, J and clone size, whereas the DNA furnished D and trimming. The sample lists around 150,000 clones, 76% occurring once. The specimen sequenced was peripheral blood. J is TRBJ1-2 and V is TRBV27, with D perhaps TRBD1 (6 bases). This receptor was obtained from a man aged 60-69 years with acute or convalescent COVID-19. CDR3 in amino acids: CASSLGAGVYGYTF. CDR3 DNA: TGTGCCAGCAGTTTAGGGGCAGGGGTCTATGGCTACACCTTC.